Included here is one T cell receptor beta chain sequence, with context. V was clipped by 5 bases and J by 0 bases, with 17 bases between them. Per the germline V gene, CDR1 is SNHLY and CDR2 is FYNNEI. This CDR3 comprises 18 residues. This entry belongs to a study of blood T cell repertoires in COVID-19. The protocol was immunoSEQ multiplex PCR, while the TCRdb copy is restricted to in-frame clones and leaves out a portion. The repertoire includes 200,000 to 300,000 clones, 80% to 90% of them detected once, and around 4.2% sits in the top ten. Material for sequencing was peripheral blood. This TCR was recovered from a man in his 60s with acute or convalescent COVID-19. The V gene is TRBV2, the J gene TRBJ2-6; D might be TRBD1 (6 bases). CDR3 bases: TGTGCCAGCAGTTGGGCTGGGACACCCAGCTCTGGGGCCAACGTCCTGACTTTC. Translation gives CASSWAGTPSSGANVLTF.